The 30 T cell receptor beta chains presented below share a single source sample, sequenced in a study of T cell responses to AZD1222 COVID-19 vaccine. Measured with immunoSEQ multiplex PCR; TCRdb has only the in-frame clones, and not every one. Here the sample spans 140,000 or so clones, approximately 90% being singletons. Sequenced here: peripheral blood, sampled 28 days after the second AZD1222 dose. The receptors shown here come from an adult who received the AZD1222 COVID-19 vaccine.

This sequence joins TRBV27 and TRBJ1-5; a weak D match, TRBD1 (5 bases). This CDR3 contains 15 residues. Trimming left V 5 bases short and J 0 bases short, with 11 bases between. Looked up from germline, CDR1 is MNHEY and CDR2 is SMNVEV (reference sequence). CDR3 residues: CASSPWGGSNQPQHF. CDR3 DNA: TGTGCCAGCAGTCCCTGGGGGGGTAGCAATCAGCCCCAGCATTTT.

This chain links TRBV2 with TRBJ2-7, with TRBD1 identical over 8 bases. V was pared by 7 bases and J by 7 bases, with 12 bases of the junction left unmatched. Germline V gene sequence: CDR1 SNHLY, CDR2 FYNNEI. This CDR3 contains 14 residues. CDR3 DNA sequence: TGTGCCAGCAAAGGGTTGACAGGGGTTGGTGAGCAGTACTTC. Translated: CASKGLTGVGEQYF.

The rearrangement uses TRBV19 and TRBJ1-1; 10 bases agree with TRBD1. Germline loops: CDR1 LNHDA, CDR2 SQIVND (reference sequence). This CDR3 spans 13 amino acids. V shed 9 bases, J shed 10 bases, and the junction held 11 bases outside the gene matches. The CDR3 bases are TGTGCCAGCATGGACAGGGGGGAAGTAAGAGCTTTCTTT. Translated, it gives CASMDRGEVRAFF.

The J gene is TRBJ2-1, the V gene TRBV7-9; D tentatively reads TRBD1 or TRBD2 (6 bases each). Trimming removed 4 bases at V and 6 bases at J, with 19 bases between. Germline CDR1 is SEHNR and CDR2 is FQNEAQ (reference sequence). The CDR3 runs 16 residues. The CDR3 coding sequence is TGTGCCAGCAGCTGCAAGGGGGGACTGGGGCGCAATGAGCAGTTCTTC. This encodes CASSCKGGLGRNEQFF.

The CDR3 DNA sequence: TGTGCCAGCAGCTTAGCGGGCACGGACGAGCAGTACTTC. Amino acids: CASSLAGTDEQYF. The J gene is TRBJ2-7, the V gene TRBV7-8, with D unclear. The CDR3 contains 13 residues. Germline CDR1 SGHVS, CDR2 FQNEAQ. With 0 bases removed from V and 5 bases from J, the gap between germline ends came to 8 bases.

The chain has TRBV5-6 and TRBJ1-6; D is unresolved. The V gene's germline CDR1 is SGHDT and CDR2 YYEEEE. CDR3 length: 16 residues. V gave up 1 base and J gave up 0 bases, with 8 bases separating them. CDR3 loop: CASSLFSSSYNSPLHF. The CDR3 coding sequence is TGTGCCAGCAGCTTGTTCAGCAGCTCCTATAATTCACCCCTCCACTTT.

This chain connects TRBV4-3 to TRBJ2-1, with TRBD2 matching 7 bases. The germline gives CDR1 LGHNA, CDR2 YSLEER. The V gene end was trimmed by 5 bases and the J gene end by 9 bases; junction bases not matched to a gene: 13. The CDR3 has 15 residues. CDR3 sequence: CASSAALAGVTEQFF. The DNA for the CDR3 is TGCGCCAGCAGCGCTGCGTTGGCGGGAGTAACTGAGCAGTTCTTC.

Here the CDR3 reads CASSYFPPRGLYGYTF. The CDR3 DNA reads as TGTGCCAGCAGTTATTTCCCTCCCCGGGGACTCTATGGCTACACCTTC. This chain connects TRBV6-5 to TRBJ1-2, with a tentative D call TRBD1 (5 bases). Germline-derived CDR1 and CDR2 are MNHEY and SVGAGI. The V and J ends lost 3 bases and 4 bases respectively, with 18 bases between them. This CDR3 is 16 amino acids long.

This rearrangement joins TRBV16 to TRBJ1-1, with a possible D match to TRBD1 (5 bases). Germline CDR1 KGHSY, CDR2 FQNENV. With 4 bases removed from V and 10 bases from J, the gap between germline ends came to 13 bases. This CDR3 region has 12 residues. In DNA form, the CDR3 reads TGTGCCAGCAGCCTAGGATCAGGGAGAGCTTTCTTT. Its protein is CASSLGSGRAFF.

The rearrangement links TRBV7-9 to TRBJ1-3; a weak D match, TRBD1 (6 bases). V was pared by 5 bases and J by 8 bases, with 22 bases between. The germline CDR1 and CDR2 sequences are SEHNR and FQNEAQ (reference sequence). The CDR3 has 16 amino acids. CDR3 region: CASSPGRSTQGHTIYF. The CDR3 nucleotides read TGTGCCAGCAGCCCGGGACGGTCTACTCAGGGGCACACCATATATTTT.

Concerning this clone itself: Other DNA sequences from this sample encode an identical CDR3 as well. The gene calls are TRBV28 and TRBJ2-2, with D perhaps TRBD2 (6 bases). CDR3 size: 13 residues. The germline V and J ends were trimmed by 6 bases and 6 bases, with 11 bases remaining between them. Germline loops: CDR1 MDHEN, CDR2 SYDVKM. DNA for the CDR3: TGTGCCAGCAGGGGGGGTTTAGCCGGGGAGCTGTTTTTT. It translates to CASRGGLAGELFF.

The rearrangement uses TRBV4-1 and TRBJ1-1; unclear D gene. Trimming shortened V by 0 bases and J by 0 bases, and 14 bases separated the two germline ends. The germline gives CDR1 MGHRA, CDR2 YSYEKL. This CDR3 has 17 amino acids. CDR3 sequence: CASSQDPNRLMNTEAFF. As DNA, the CDR3 is TGCGCCAGCAGCCAAGACCCGAACAGACTAATGAACACTGAAGCTTTCTTT.

The chain combines TRBV5-6 with TRBJ2-3; TRBD2 is a possible D gene (6 bases). Trimming pared 2 bases from V and 4 bases from J, leaving 23 bases between. Germline V lookup: CDR1 SGHDT, CDR2 YYEEEE. CDR3 size: 18 residues. CDR3 in amino acids: CASSFGVGGQRAPDTQYF. CDR3 DNA sequence: TGTGCCAGCAGCTTCGGCGTTGGTGGGCAGCGGGCCCCAGATACGCAGTATTTT.

The chain carries TRBV2 and TRBJ2-7; no definite D call. Trimming cost V 2 bases and J 12 bases, with 8 bases left between them. The CDR3 covers 10 residues. Germline V gives CDR1 SNHLY, CDR2 FYNNEI. DNA of the CDR3: TGTGCCAGCAGTGAAAGGGCCTCGTACTTC. Amino acid sequence: CASSERASYF. The whole variable domain, remainder taken from reference TRBV2 and TRBJ2-7, is EPEVTQTPSHQVTQMGQEVILRCVPISNHLYFYWYRQILGQKVEFLVSFYNNEISEKSEIFDDQFSVERPDGSNFTLKIRSTKLEDSAMYFCASSERASYFGPGTRLTVT.

The V gene is TRBV24-1, the J gene TRBJ2-2, with D possibly being TRBD1 (5 bases). The CDR3 spans 16 residues. V dropped 3 bases and J dropped 3 bases, with 13 bases sitting between them. CDR1 and CDR2 (germline): KGHDR, SFDVKD. DNA for the CDR3: TGTGCCACCAGTGATCCTCGACAGCCCGACACCGGGGAGCTGTTTTTT. Protein product: CATSDPRQPDTGELFF.

The genes are TRBV19 and TRBJ2-1; D not certain. V lost 1 base to trimming and J lost 10 bases, with 20 bases between them. Germline loops: CDR1 LNHDA, CDR2 SQIVND (reference sequence). This CDR3 has 16 amino acids. CDR3 loop: CASSIVGRTLAKEQFF. The CDR3 nucleotides read TGTGCCAGTAGTATAGTAGGAAGAACTTTAGCTAAGGAGCAGTTCTTC.

The chain carries TRBV19 and TRBJ1-5; 9 bases agree with TRBD1. The CDR3 runs 15 residues. Germline-derived CDR1 and CDR2 are LNHDA and SQIVND (reference sequence). Losses at the gene ends were 4 bases for V and 7 bases for J; bases not matched to a gene: 8. CDR3 loop: CASSNGQGSLQPQHF. The CDR3 bases are TGTGCCAGTAGTAACGGACAGGGGAGCTTACAGCCCCAGCATTTT.

The chain links TRBV28 to TRBJ2-7; TRBD1 agrees at 8 bases. Germline CDR1 is MDHEN and CDR2 is SYDVKM. The CDR3 is made up of 16 amino acids. The ends lost 5 bases at V and 2 bases at J; junction bases unmatched: 11. CDR3 bases: TGTGCCAGCAGTGGCGGAGAGGCAGGGGGCGCCTACGAGCAGTACTTC. This translates into CASSGGEAGGAYEQYF.

The chain recombines TRBV6-2 or TRBV6-3 with TRBJ2-7; D call uncertain. CDR1 and CDR2 from the germline V gene are MNHEY and SVGEGT. The V end lost 6 bases, the J end lost 7 bases, and 22 bases lay between the germline ends. The CDR3 spans 15 residues. The CDR3 DNA reads as TGTGCCAGCAGCCTGGCCGGAAAGGGATGGATGGAGCAGTACTTC. This sequence encodes CASSLAGKGWMEQYF.

V is TRBV5-1 and J is TRBJ1-1; 7 nucleotides line up with TRBD1. Per germline, CDR1 SGHRS and CDR2 YFSETQ. V lost 1 base and J lost 1; bases outside the gene matches: 4. The CDR3 runs 15 residues. The CDR3 protein is CASSLPGQPNTEAFF. The CDR3, as DNA: TGCGCCAGCAGCTTGCCGGGACAGCCGAACACTGAAGCTTTCTTT.

This rearrangement joins TRBV2 to TRBJ2-3, with TRBD2 matching 12 bases. CDR1 is SNHLY, CDR2 FYNNEI, per germline. Trimming at V came to 3 bases and at J to 3 bases, leaving 16 bases not matched to a gene. The CDR3 consists of 20 residues. For the CDR3, the DNA is TGTGCCAGCAGTGAGCGTTGGCTAGCGGGAGGGGCCTCTGGGACAGATACGCAGTATTTT. Its translation: CASSERWLAGGASGTDTQYF. The complete variable domain, with remaining parts taken from reference TRBV2 and TRBJ2-3, reads EPEVTQTPSHQVTQMGQEVILRCVPISNHLYFYWYRQILGQKVEFLVSFYNNEISEKSEIFDDQFSVERPDGSNFTLKIRSTKLEDSAMYFCASSERWLAGGASGTDTQYFGPGTRLTVL.

The chain links TRBV27 to TRBJ1-5, with unresolved D. The length of the CDR3 is 15 residues. Germline CDR1 MNHEY, CDR2 SMNVEV (reference sequence). V dropped 4 bases and J dropped 2 bases, with 12 bases sitting between them. CDR3 sequence (DNA): TGTGCCAGCAGTTCCGCCCGGTATGGCAATCAGCCCCAGCATTTT. Amino acid sequence: CASSSARYGNQPQHF.

V usage is TRBV6-5 and J usage is TRBJ2-7; 8 nucleotides match TRBD2. V shed 2 bases and J 3 bases; nucleotides not matched to a gene: 6. Germline assignment: CDR1 MNHEY and CDR2 SVGAGI. The CDR3 totals 15 residues. CDR3 bases: TGTGCCAGCAGTTACCCGAGCGGGAGCAACTACGAGCAGTACTTC. Amino acid sequence: CASSYPSGSNYEQYF.

The chain is built from TRBV10-1 and TRBJ1-3; perhaps TRBD1 as D (6 bases). This CDR3 region has 16 residues. The germline CDR1 and CDR2 sequences are WNHNN and SYGVQD (reference sequence). V gave up 3 bases and J gave up 0 bases, with 12 bases separating them. The CDR3 region has the DNA TGCGCCAGCAGTGAAACGACAGGCGTCTCTGGAAACACCATATATTTT. Translation gives CASSETTGVSGNTIYF.

J is TRBJ1-2 and V is TRBV30; 7 nucleotides align to TRBD1. Per germline, CDR1 GTSNPN and CDR2 SVGIG (reference sequence). The CDR3 covers 14 residues. The V gene end was trimmed by 0 bases and the J gene end by 5 bases; junction bases not matched to a gene: 6. The CDR3 bases are TGTGCCTGGAGTGTAAAGGGGGCAAGGTATGGCTACACCTTC. Encoded protein: CAWSVKGARYGYTF. Full variable domain (rest looked up from reference TRBV30 and TRBJ1-2): SQTIHQWPATLVQPVGSPLSLECTVEGTSNPNLYWYRQAAGRGLQLLFYSVGIGQISSEVPQNLSASRPQDRQFILSSKKLLLSDSGFYLCAWSVKGARYGYTFGSGTRLTVV.

V gene TRBV5-4 combines with J gene TRBJ2-3, with 9 bases matching TRBD2. Germline V gene sequence: CDR1 SGHNT, CDR2 YYREEE (reference sequence). J lost 2 bases, V lost 4 bases, and 8 bases had no gene match. This CDR3 region has 16 residues. CDR3 bases: TGTGCCAGCAGCAGAAGGACTAGCGCGACCACAGATACGCAGTATTTT. Its translation: CASSRRTSATTDTQYF.

This chain joins TRBV11-3 and TRBJ2-5, with 9 bases fitting TRBD1. Looked up from germline, CDR1 is SGHNT and CDR2 is YENEEA. CDR3 length: 14 amino acids. After removal of 6 bases from V and 3 bases from J, the junction contained 5 bases not matched to a gene. CDR3 sequence (DNA): TGTGCCAGCAGGGTTGGGACAGGGAAAGAGACCCAGTACTTC. Translating it yields CASRVGTGKETQYF.

The chain combines TRBV10-3 with TRBJ1-3; D may be TRBD1 (5 bases). In germline, CDR1 is ENHRY, CDR2 SYGVKD. The CDR3 is made up of 19 amino acids. The V end lost 7 bases, the J end lost 0 bases, and 25 bases lay between the germline ends. CDR3 sequence: CAITPKWGTGANSGNTIYF. In DNA, the CDR3 is TGTGCCATCACCCCCAAATGGGGTACAGGAGCCAACTCTGGAAACACCATATATTTT.

This clone was seen just once. The chain uses TRBV13 and TRBJ2-7, with a possible D match to TRBD2 (6 bases). Germline CDR1 PRHDT, CDR2 FYEKMQ (reference sequence). V shed 0 bases and J shed 2 bases, with 14 bases lying between them. This CDR3 contains 16 residues. In nucleotides, the CDR3 is TGTGCCAGCAGCTTAGGAGGGCGAGGGAGGACCTACGAGCAGTACTTC. Translated: CASSLGGRGRTYEQYF.

The chain recombines TRBV28 with TRBJ1-2; tentatively, D is TRBD1 (6 bases). CDR1 MDHEN and CDR2 SYDVKM come from the germline V gene. The CDR3 loop spans 15 amino acids. Trimming cost V 3 bases and J 6 bases, with 17 bases left between them. CDR3 region: CASSFDSGTTHGYTF. CDR3 nucleotide sequence: TGTGCCAGCAGTTTTGACTCCGGGACAACTCATGGCTACACCTTC.